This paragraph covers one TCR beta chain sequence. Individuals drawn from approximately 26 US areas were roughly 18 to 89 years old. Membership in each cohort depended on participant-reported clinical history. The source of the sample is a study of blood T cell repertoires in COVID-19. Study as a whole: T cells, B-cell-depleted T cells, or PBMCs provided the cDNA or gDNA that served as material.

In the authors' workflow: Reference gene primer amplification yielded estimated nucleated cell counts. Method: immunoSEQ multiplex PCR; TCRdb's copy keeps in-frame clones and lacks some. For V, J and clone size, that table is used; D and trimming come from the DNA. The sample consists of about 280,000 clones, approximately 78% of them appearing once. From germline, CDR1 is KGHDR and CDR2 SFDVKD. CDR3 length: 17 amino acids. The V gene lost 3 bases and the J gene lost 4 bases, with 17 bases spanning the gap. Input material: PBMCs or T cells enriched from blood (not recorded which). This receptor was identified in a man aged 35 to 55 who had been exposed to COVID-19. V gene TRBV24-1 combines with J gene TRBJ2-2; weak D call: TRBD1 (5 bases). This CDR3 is CATSDPSRWGSTGELFF. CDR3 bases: TGTGCCACCAGTGATCCCTCTCGTTGGGGCAGCACCGGGGAGCTGTTTTTT.